The next 27 T cell receptor beta chains were all read from a single sample in a study of identical twins. Each CDR3 protein gets one entry after TCRdb re-called the 5' RACE reads with MiXCR. This sample has 1.5 million to 2 million distinct CDR3 sequences, with around 29% found just once. The sample was cord blood. The receptor set was obtained from a newborn girl in good health.

There are a few counts of this clonotype. This chain's CDR3 is CASSSRLYNEQFF. The CDR3 region has the DNA TGTGCCAGCAGCTCCCGACTGTACAATGAGCAGTTCTTC. The chain has TRBV14 and TRBJ2-1; D uncertain. With 5 bases removed from V and 4 bases from J, the gap between germline ends came to 9 bases. This CDR3 comprises 13 residues. The germline V gene encodes CDR1 SGHDN and CDR2 FVKESK.

The chain employs TRBV6-6 and TRBJ2-1; TRBD2 matches at 11 bases. V trimming: 2 bases; J trimming: 4 bases; junction bases outside the gene matches: 7. CDR1 MNHNY and CDR2 SVGAGI come from the germline V gene (reference sequence). The CDR3 has 17 residues. Written as DNA, the CDR3 is TGTGCCAGCAGTTACCGATATAGCGGGAGGGGTTACAATGAGCAGTTCTTC. This codes for CASSYRYSGRGYNEQFF.

The rearrangement links TRBV5-4 to TRBJ2-5; D gene unclear. In germline, CDR1 is SGHNT, CDR2 YYREEE (reference sequence). Trimming took off 4 bases at V and 11 bases at J, with 15 bases between the two ends. There are 12 residues in the CDR3. The CDR3 loop reads CASSPRNGEQYF. As DNA, the CDR3 is TGTGCCAGCAGCCCTAGGAATGGTGAGCAGTACTTC.

This clonotype occurred many times. The rearrangement links TRBV3-1 to TRBJ2-1; 8 bases are shared with TRBD2. Germline V gives CDR1 LGHDT, CDR2 YNNKEL (reference sequence). CDR3 size: 14 residues. After removal of 2 bases from V and 6 bases from J, the junction contained 3 bases not matched to a gene. CDR3 in amino acids: CASSQRTSFNEQFF. The CDR3 DNA reads TGTGCCAGCAGCCAAAGGACTAGCTTCAATGAGCAGTTCTTC.

This clonotype was counted ten times or more. V usage is TRBV3-1 and J usage is TRBJ2-3; D gene uncertain. V was pared by 2 bases and J by 3 bases, with 9 bases between. This CDR3 contains 14 residues. Germline V gene sequence: CDR1 LGHDT, CDR2 YNNKEL (reference sequence). The CDR3 protein is CASSQKPGTDTQYF. CDR3 DNA sequence: TGTGCCAGCAGCCAAAAGCCCGGTACAGATACGCAGTATTTT.

The chain links TRBV6-5 to TRBJ2-4; 11 positions agree with TRBD1. The J call is uncertain, as TRBJ2-7 better fits the DNA end. The CDR3 runs to 14 residues. Germline V gives CDR1 MNHEY, CDR2 SVGAGI. CDR3 sequence (DNA): TGTGCCAGCAGTTACGGTGGGACAGGGGGCGAGCAGTACTTC. Residues: CASSYGGTGGEQYF.

This clonotype was seen only once. Compared with germline, one end of the junction differs, possibly owing to a read error. The chain links TRBV20-1 to TRBJ2-1; 7 nucleotides line up with TRBD1. Germline V gene lookup returns CDR1 DFQATT and CDR2 SNEGSKA (reference sequence). The CDR3 extends over 14 amino acids. CDR3 loop: CSTRDLRQGNEQFF. CDR3 sequence (DNA): TGCAGTACTAGAGATTTACGACAGGGCAATGAGCAGTTCTTC.

This clonotype was recorded a few times. The rearrangement links TRBV12-3 or TRBV12-4 to TRBJ1-1; tentative D call: TRBD1 (6 bases). V lost 5 bases and J lost 1, with 14 bases in between. This CDR3 has 15 amino acids. CDR3 region: CASSPQQGWNTEAFF. The DNA of the CDR3 is TGTGCCAGCAGTCCCCAACAGGGTTGGAACACTGAAGCTTTCTTT.

This clonotype was recorded a few times. The chain carries TRBV20-1 and TRBJ2-7; 12 positions match TRBD2. Germline lookup yields CDR1 DFQATT and CDR2 SNEGSKA (reference sequence). This CDR3 is 16 amino acids long. J lost 6 bases, V lost 5 bases, and 14 bases had no gene match. The CDR3, as DNA: TGCAGTGCTGCATCAACTAGCGGGAGGACCCCTAGCGAGCAGTACTTC. It translates to CSAASTSGRTPSEQYF.

The chain couples TRBV2 to TRBJ1-2; D is undetermined. The V gene lost 4 bases and the J gene lost 4 bases, with 10 bases spanning the gap. CDR1 is SNHLY and CDR2 is FYNNEI in the germline V gene. The CDR3 has 13 residues. The CDR3 DNA sequence: TGTGCCAGCAGTGTAGGCGTAGGCTATGGCTACACCTTC. This gives the protein CASSVGVGYGYTF.

The V and J genes are TRBV28 and TRBJ2-1; no definite D call. CDR3 length: 11 amino acids. Per the germline V gene, CDR1 is MDHEN and CDR2 is SYDVKM. Trimming left V 3 bases short and J 9 bases short, with 6 bases between. CDR3 DNA sequence: TGTGCCAGCAGTTTCCGGACTGAGCAGTTCTTC. This encodes CASSFRTEQFF.

The chain has TRBV12-3 or TRBV12-4 and TRBJ1-2; a possible D gene is TRBD1 (5 bases). The V and J ends lost 8 bases and 4 bases respectively, with 14 bases between them. CDR3 size: 13 residues. The CDR3 sequence: CASRLWDAYGYTF. CDR3 DNA: TGTGCCAGCCGACTATGGGACGCCTATGGCTACACCTTC.

This clonotype has more than one count but fewer than ten. The chain couples TRBV20-1 to TRBJ2-3; D not resolved. V lost 1 base and J lost 0, with 17 bases in between. Germline V gene data show CDR1 as DFQATT and CDR2 as SNEGSKA (reference sequence). This CDR3 contains 17 residues. CDR3 sequence: CSARVESWSPSTDTQYF. CDR3 sequence (DNA): TGCAGTGCTAGAGTGGAAAGTTGGAGCCCCAGCACAGATACGCAGTATTTT.

J is TRBJ2-5 and V is TRBV2, with D uncertain. V lost 7 bases and J 11 bases, leaving 14 bases between the germline ends. The germline CDR1 and CDR2 sequences are SNHLY and FYNNEI. The CDR3 is made up of 11 amino acids. The CDR3 sequence: CASNDRFEQYF. The CDR3 nucleotides are TGTGCCAGCAATGACCGCTTTGAGCAGTACTTC.

The chain joins TRBV9 to TRBJ2-3; 15 bases line up with TRBD2. Germline loops: CDR1 SGDLS, CDR2 YYNGEE. The CDR3 spans 16 residues. Trimming removed 0 bases from V and 4 bases from J; junction bases left unmatched: 0. CDR3 loop: CASSVGTSGRADTQYF. CDR3 in DNA: TGTGCCAGCAGCGTAGGGACTAGCGGGAGGGCAGATACGCAGTATTTT. Filled out from reference TRBV9 and TRBJ2-3, the complete variable domain reads DSGVTQTPKHLITATGQRVTLRCSPRSGDLSVYWYQQSLDQGLQFLIQYYNGEERAKGNILERFSAQQFPDLHSELNLSSLELGDSALYFCASSVGTSGRADTQYFGPGTRLTVL.

This clonotype has a handful of counts. The rearrangement links TRBV20-1 to TRBJ2-1, with D possibly being TRBD2 (6 bases). V gave up 2 bases and J gave up 4 bases, with 15 bases separating them. This CDR3 contains 15 residues. The germline CDR1 and CDR2 sequences are DFQATT and SNEGSKA (reference sequence). The CDR3 loop reads CSARYWRGGYNEQFF. In DNA, the CDR3 is TGCAGTGCTAGATACTGGCGGGGCGGGTACAATGAGCAGTTCTTC.

CDR3 bases: TGTGCCAGCAGCTTACCCGGACTATCTCAGGACAATGAGCAGTTCTTC. Translation gives CASSLPGLSQDNEQFF. The chain links TRBV3-1 to TRBJ2-1; TRBD2 might be the D (6 bases). V lost 5 bases, J lost 5 bases, and 19 bases lay in between. The CDR3 is made up of 16 amino acids. Germline-derived CDR1 and CDR2 are LGHDT and YNNKEL (reference sequence).

The chain links TRBV6-6 to TRBJ2-7, with 8 positions matching TRBD1. The V and J ends lost 6 bases and 2 bases, in that order; junction bases with no gene match: 12. This CDR3 is 16 amino acids long. Per germline, CDR1 MNHNY and CDR2 SVGAGI (reference sequence). CDR3 nucleotides: TGTGCCAGCAGCCGCGACAGGGGTTACTTGGCCTACGAGCAGTACTTC. Translating gives CASSRDRGYLAYEQYF.

This clonotype came up a few times. The rearrangement links TRBV30 to TRBJ2-1; D possibly corresponds to TRBD2 (5 bases). CDR3 length: 13 residues. V lost 0 bases and J lost 9, with 12 bases in between. Germline CDR1 is GTSNPN and CDR2 is SVGIG (reference sequence). Here the CDR3 reads CAWSVLGPGEQFF. DNA of the CDR3: TGTGCCTGGAGTGTACTAGGTCCGGGTGAGCAGTTCTTC.

This chain links TRBV7-9 with TRBJ1-1, with D perhaps matching TRBD1 (5 bases). V was trimmed by 0 bases and J by 0 bases, leaving 8 bases between them. The CDR3 is 15 residues long. The germline V gene has CDR1 SEHNR and CDR2 FQNEAQ (reference sequence). CDR3 coding DNA: TGTGCCAGCAGCTTAGCGAAGGGGATGAACACTGAAGCTTTCTTT. Translation gives CASSLAKGMNTEAFF.

The chain combines TRBV6-2 or TRBV6-3 with TRBJ2-5; D not certain. In germline, CDR1 is MNHEY, CDR2 SVGEGT. Trimming removed 1 base from V and 11 bases from J, with 14 bases in between. The CDR3 covers 13 residues. This CDR3 is CASSYLRYNEQYF. The CDR3 DNA follows: TGTGCCAGCAGTTACTTGCGGTACAATGAGCAGTACTTC.

This clonotype has only a few counts. The chain couples TRBV15 to TRBJ2-5, with 9 bases that match TRBD1. The CDR3 extends over 16 amino acids. V gave up 2 bases and J gave up 4 bases; unmatched junction bases: 8. Per the germline V gene, CDR1 is LNHNV and CDR2 is YYDKDF (reference sequence). CDR3 sequence reads: CATSRSAGTGSETQYF. CDR3 in DNA: TGTGCCACCAGCAGATCTGCCGGGACAGGGTCAGAGACCCAGTACTTC.

This rearrangement joins TRBV18 to TRBJ1-4; TRBD1 matches 7 bases. CDR3 length equals 15 residues. Germline loops: CDR1 KGHSH, CDR2 LQKENI. V shed 2 bases, J shed 10 bases, and the junction held 10 bases outside the gene matches. The CDR3 sequence is CASSPYGQDTAKLFF. In DNA, the CDR3 is TGTGCCAGCTCACCATACGGACAGGACACCGCAAAACTGTTTTTT.

The rearrangement uses TRBV4-1 and TRBJ1-2; D may be TRBD1 (6 bases). Trimming stripped 0 bases from V and 8 bases from J, with 10 bases between. Per germline, CDR1 MGHRA and CDR2 YSYEKL. The CDR3 extends over 13 amino acids. As DNA, the CDR3 is TGCGCCAGCAGCCAAGAAGGGGGTGCGGGCTACACCTTC. Its translation: CASSQEGGAGYTF.

This clonotype has just a few counts. V is TRBV3-1 and J is TRBJ2-1; either TRBD1 or TRBD2 may supply D (5 bases each). Looked up from germline, CDR1 is LGHDT and CDR2 is YNNKEL (reference sequence). The CDR3 covers 15 residues. V was trimmed by 3 bases and J by 8 bases, leaving 17 bases between them. Here the CDR3 reads CASSQGTPIVHEQFF. The CDR3 nucleotides read TGTGCCAGCAGCCAGGGGACCCCCATTGTACATGAGCAGTTCTTC.

The V and J genes are TRBV28 and TRBJ2-1; 10 bases agree with TRBD2. J was trimmed by 8 bases and V by 5 bases; bases with no gene match: 6. The length of the CDR3 is 14 residues. Per the germline V gene, CDR1 is MDHEN and CDR2 is SYDVKM. The CDR3 nucleotides read TGTGCCAGCAGTACGCTAGGACTAGCGGATGAGCAGTTCTTC. Protein product: CASSTLGLADEQFF.

V usage is TRBV4-1 and J usage is TRBJ1-5; TRBD1 is a possible D gene (5 bases). The CDR3 runs 18 residues. Per germline, CDR1 MGHRA and CDR2 YSYEKL. V was shortened by 1 base and J by 0 bases, with 16 bases between the two germline ends. The chain's CDR3 is CASSQGPSGRYSNQPQHF. CDR3 bases: TGCGCCAGCAGCCAAGGCCCTTCGGGACGTTATAGCAATCAGCCCCAGCATTTT.